Sequencing of this T cell receptor (beta chain) was carried out in a study of Ad26.COV2.S vaccination and SARS-CoV-2 variants. This CDR3 is 14 amino acids long. Trimming pared 5 bases from V and 5 bases from J, leaving 15 bases between. The germline V gene has CDR1 SEHNR and CDR2 FQNEAQ (reference sequence). The repertoire was sequenced with immunoSEQ multiplex PCR; TCRdb's copy has only in-frame clones and lacks some. Here the sample spans fewer than 400,000 clones, around 89% being singletons. As for treatment: around 19 received Ad26.COV2.S at low or high dose, single or two shots; 5 received placebo; per-sample allocation not given. Each sample was drawn 63 days after the first injection (of vaccine or placebo). An 18-55-year-old adult in Boston served as donor.

The chain is built from TRBV7-9 and TRBJ2-5, with D tentatively TRBD1 or TRBD2 (5 bases each). Here the sequenced sample was peripheral blood, taken in a trial of Ad26.COV2.S vaccine versus placebo. This clonotype was obtained from a person between 18 and 60 years old who received the Ad26.COV2.S COVID-19 vaccine or a placebo. The DNA for the CDR3 is TGTGCCAGCAGCAGAGATTACAGGAGGGAGACCCAGTACTTC. It yields the protein CASSRDYRRETQYF.